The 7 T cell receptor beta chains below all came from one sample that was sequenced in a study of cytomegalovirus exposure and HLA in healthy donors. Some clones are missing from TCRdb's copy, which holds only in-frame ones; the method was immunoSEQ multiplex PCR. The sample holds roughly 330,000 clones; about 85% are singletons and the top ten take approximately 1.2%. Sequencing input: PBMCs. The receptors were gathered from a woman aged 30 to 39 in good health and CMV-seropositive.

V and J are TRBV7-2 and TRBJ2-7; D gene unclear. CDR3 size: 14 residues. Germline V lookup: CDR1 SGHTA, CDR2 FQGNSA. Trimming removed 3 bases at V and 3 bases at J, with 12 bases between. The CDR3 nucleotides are TGTGCCAGCAGCTTCTTCGCAGAAGACTACGAGCAGTACTTC. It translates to CASSFFAEDYEQYF.

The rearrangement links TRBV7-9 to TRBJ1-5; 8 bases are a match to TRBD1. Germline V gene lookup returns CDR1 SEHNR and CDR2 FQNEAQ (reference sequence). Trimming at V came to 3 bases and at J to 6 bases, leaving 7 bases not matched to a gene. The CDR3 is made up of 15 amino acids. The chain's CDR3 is CASSLGQDWGQPQHF. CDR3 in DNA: TGTGCCAGCAGCTTGGGACAGGATTGGGGTCAGCCCCAGCATTTT.

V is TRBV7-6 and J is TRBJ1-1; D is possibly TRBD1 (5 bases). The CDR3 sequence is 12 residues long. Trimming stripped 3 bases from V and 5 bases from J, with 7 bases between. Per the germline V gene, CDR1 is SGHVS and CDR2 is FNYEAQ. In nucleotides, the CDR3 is TGTGCCAGCAGCTTTCGACAGACTGAAGCTTTCTTT. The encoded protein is CASSFRQTEAFF.

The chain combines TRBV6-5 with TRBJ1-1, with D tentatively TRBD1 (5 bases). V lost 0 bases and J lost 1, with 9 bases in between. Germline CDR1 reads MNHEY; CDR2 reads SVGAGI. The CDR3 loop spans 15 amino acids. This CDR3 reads CASSYSRQGNTEAFF. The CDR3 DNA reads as TGTGCCAGCAGTTACTCCCGGCAGGGGAACACTGAAGCTTTCTTT.

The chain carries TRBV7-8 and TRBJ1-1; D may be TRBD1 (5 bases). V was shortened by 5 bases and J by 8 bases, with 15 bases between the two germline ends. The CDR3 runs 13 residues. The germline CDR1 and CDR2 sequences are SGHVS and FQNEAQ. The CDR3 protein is CASSHNQGREAFF. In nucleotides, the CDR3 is TGTGCCAGCAGCCACAACCAGGGCAGGGAAGCTTTCTTT.

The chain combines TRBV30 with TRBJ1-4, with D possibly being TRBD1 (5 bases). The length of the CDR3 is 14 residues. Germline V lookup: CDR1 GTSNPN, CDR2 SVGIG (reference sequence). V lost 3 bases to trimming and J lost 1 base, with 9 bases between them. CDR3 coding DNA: TGTGCCTGGAGAAGTGGGGGAACTAATGAAAAACTGTTTTTT. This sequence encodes CAWRSGGTNEKLFF.

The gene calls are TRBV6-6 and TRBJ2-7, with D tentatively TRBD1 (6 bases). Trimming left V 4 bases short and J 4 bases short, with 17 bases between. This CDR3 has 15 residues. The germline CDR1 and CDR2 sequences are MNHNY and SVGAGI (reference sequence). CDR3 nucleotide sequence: TGTGCCAGCAGTTTCCTCGACGGACAGCCGTACGAGCAGTACTTC. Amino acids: CASSFLDGQPYEQYF.